The sequence of this T cell receptor beta chain was determined in a study of early T cells in non-severe SARS-CoV-2 infection. On the study more broadly: Sequencing of bulk RNA from unsorted whole blood was done, without chain pairing.

V was pared by 0 bases and J by 3 bases, with 9 bases between. Germline CDR1 and CDR2: LNHNV and YYDKDF (reference sequence). The CDR3 covers 14 residues. This clonotype was counted between two and nine times. The protocol attached unique molecular identifiers to individual cDNA molecules. TCRdb called the 5' RACE reads again in MiXCR, with one record for every CDR3 protein. The sample has some 71,000 distinct CDR3 sequences, roughly 13% seen once. V is TRBV15 and J is TRBJ2-7; no clear D gene. The sequenced sample consisted of whole blood. The clonotype was recovered from an adult who was a healthcare worker with PCR-confirmed SARS-CoV-2 infection or an uninfected control (not recorded which). The CDR3 loop reads CATSREDSRYEQYF. CDR3 bases: TGTGCCACCAGCAGAGAAGATAGCCGCTACGAGCAGTACTTC.